Below, 17 T cell receptor beta chains from the same sample are listed, as sequenced in a study of CD8+CD57+ T cells in acquired aplastic anemia (dated by TCRdb to the late 2010s). Reads for this sample came from an Illumina HiSeq 2000. Profiling of TCR beta VDJ combinations and CDR3 sequences used genomic DNA as the template. TCRdb reran the public reads through fastp at Q25 and MiXCR, keeping productive beta chains. Under each unique CDR3 protein, matching rows form one entry showing the most common genes and DNA. For this sample the table gives about 210,000 distinct CDR3 sequences, of which about a third were detected only once. Roughly 1.1% of the sample lies in the top ten. The sequencing input was sorted CD4+, CD8+, or CD8+CD57+ T cells (not recorded which) from PBMCs. The receptor set was obtained from a human donor in good health, serving as a control.

The chain joins TRBV4-1 to TRBJ1-2; D is unresolved. Germline CDR1 MGHRA, CDR2 YSYEKL. The ends were cut back, 3 bases at V and 2 bases at J, with 25 bases in the middle. The CDR3 extends over 19 amino acids. This CDR3 reads CASSHLLPGPAGPNYGYTF. CDR3 bases: TGCGCCAGCAGCCACCTACTGCCGGGCCCCGCGGGTCCGAACTATGGCTACACCTTC.

This clonotype occurred many times. This chain links TRBV12-3 or TRBV12-4 with TRBJ2-1, with D possibly called TRBD1 or TRBD2 (5 bases each). The CDR3 has 17 amino acids. The V and J ends lost 5 bases and 7 bases respectively, with 24 bases between them. The CDR3 region has the DNA TGTGCCAGCAGTCCCGGCCTCGGGGCCCCCTCTGGGAATGAGCAGTTCTTC. The encoded protein is CASSPGLGAPSGNEQFF.

This clonotype showed up just a few times. The rearrangement uses TRBV7-9 and TRBJ1-3; 8 bases line up with TRBD1. Losses at the gene ends were 5 bases for V and 0 bases for J; bases not matched to a gene: 6. This CDR3 contains 16 residues. Germline CDR1 SEHNR, CDR2 FQNEAQ (reference sequence). The CDR3 DNA is TGTGCCAGCAGCCGGGACAGGTCCTCCTCTGGAAACACCATATATTTT. This gives the protein CASSRDRSSSGNTIYF.

The rearrangement links TRBV25-1 to TRBJ2-4; a weak D match, TRBD2 (7 bases). There are 21 residues in the CDR3. V was cut by 6 bases and J by 0 bases, with 30 bases left in between. CDR1 MGHDK and CDR2 SYGVNS come from the germline V gene. This CDR3 is CASSTPRGGRAGRGAKNIQYF. In DNA, the CDR3 is TGTGCCAGCAGCACACCCCGCGGGGGCAGGGCGGGTAGAGGAGCCAAAAACATTCAGTACTTC.

J is TRBJ2-2 and V is TRBV5-1; D is possibly TRBD1 (5 bases). CDR3 length equals 15 residues. With 0 bases removed from V and 6 bases from J, the gap between germline ends came to 12 bases. Looked up from germline, CDR1 is SGHRS and CDR2 is YFSETQ. The CDR3 DNA follows: TGCGCCAGCAGCTTGGCGGCAGGGAATCCCGGGGAGCTGTTTTTT. It yields the protein CASSLAAGNPGELFF.

As for this clonotype: With a much larger clone just one base away, this may be a read error. This sequence joins TRBV12-3 or TRBV12-4 and TRBJ1-2; D gene unclear. The CDR3 covers 13 residues. The CDR3 bases are TGTGCCTGCAGGCGCGGGATGGACTATGGCTACACCTTC. It specifies CACRRGMDYGYTF.

Written as DNA, the CDR3 is TGTGCCAGCAGCTTAACACAGGAAGGGCCTGAAGCTTTCTTT. Residues: CASSLTQEGPEAFF. V usage is TRBV7-3 and J usage is TRBJ1-1; TRBD1 is a possible D gene (5 bases). Germline V lookup: CDR1 SGHTA, CDR2 FQGTGA. The CDR3 length is 14 residues. V was shortened by 0 bases and J by 6 bases, with 11 bases between the two germline ends.

This clonotype was seen at least ten times. This sequence joins TRBV7-9 and TRBJ2-7; 7 positions agree with TRBD1. CDR1 is SEHNR, CDR2 FQNEAQ, per germline (reference sequence). The V segment lost 4 bases and the J segment 3 bases; nucleotides outside the gene matches: 9. This CDR3 is built from 15 residues. The CDR3 DNA reads as TGTGCCAGCAGCTCTAATCCGGGACAGCGCTACGAGCAGTACTTC. Protein sequence: CASSSNPGQRYEQYF.

Note on this clonotype: Since a much larger clone is just one base distant, this may be a read error. The chain recombines TRBV12-3 or TRBV12-4 with TRBJ1-1; unclear D gene. V was shortened by 3 bases and J by 10 bases, with 12 bases between the two germline ends. The CDR3 has 12 amino acids. The DNA of the CDR3 is TGTGCCAGCAGTTTTACCCATAGTTCAGCTTTCTTT. Translating it yields CASSFTHSSAFF.

The sample holds a few counts of this clonotype. V and J are TRBV11-2 and TRBJ1-6; D uncertain. CDR1 and CDR2 (germline): SGHAT, FQNNGV. V lost 6 bases and J lost 7, with 19 bases in between. The CDR3 extends over 16 amino acids. The CDR3 region is CASSSQRWASNSPLHF. DNA for the CDR3: TGTGCCAGCAGTTCTCAACGTTGGGCCTCAAATTCACCCCTCCACTTT.

The chain employs TRBV2 and TRBJ2-7, with 7 bases aligning to TRBD1. Germline trimming cut 0 bases from V and 2 bases from J; bases unmatched to any gene: 4. CDR3 length: 15 residues. The V gene's germline CDR1 is SNHLY and CDR2 FYNNEI. The CDR3 reads CASSEATTGTYEQYF. The CDR3 DNA reads TGTGCCAGCAGTGAAGCGACGACAGGGACCTACGAGCAGTACTTC.

The chain combines TRBV10-3 with TRBJ2-1; TRBD1 matches 11 bases. This CDR3 region has 16 residues. Trimming took 10 bases from V and 4 from J; bases not matched to a gene: 12. Germline V gene data show CDR1 as ENHRY and CDR2 as SYGVKD. CDR3 bases: TGTGCCACCCGCTTATGGGGACAGGGGGTGTACAATGAGCAGTTCTTC. It specifies CATRLWGQGVYNEQFF.

This clonotype came up many times. This sequence may be a read error, since a much larger clone differs from it by one base. The CDR3: CAISDNVYCEQYF. The CDR3 DNA is TGTGCCATCAGTGACAACGTGTACTGCGAGCAGTACTTC. The chain joins TRBV10-3 to TRBJ2-7; D not certain. The germline V gene encodes CDR1 ENHRY and CDR2 SYGVKD. V dropped 3 bases and J dropped 6 bases, with 12 bases sitting between them. This CDR3 is built from 13 residues.

With regard to this clonotype: A read error may be the cause here, since a much bigger clone is one base away. V gene TRBV5-1 combines with J gene TRBJ2-7; no clear D gene. The germline V gene encodes CDR1 SGHRS and CDR2 YFSETQ. There are 15 residues in the CDR3. Trimming cost V 0 bases and J 2 bases, with 12 bases left between them. The CDR3 coding sequence is TGCGCCAGCAGCTTGGCTCAGGCTATCCCCTACGAGCAGTACTTC. Residues: CASSLAQAIPYEQYF. Together with reference TRBV5-1 and TRBJ2-7, the CDR3 gives the full variable domain: KAGVTQTPRYLIKTRGQQVTLSCSPISGHRSVSWYQQTPGQGLQFLFEYFSETQRNKGNFPGRFSGRQFSNSRSEMNVSTLELGDSALYLCASSLAQAIPYEQYFGPGTRLTVT.

This clonotype was found a few times. The junction does not match germline at one end; this may be a read error. The rearrangement joins TRBV11-3 to TRBJ2-7; TRBD2 aligns across 7 bases. The CDR3 is 15 residues long. Germline assignment: CDR1 SGHNT and CDR2 YENEEA. The CDR3 reads CASSLMGLADYGQYF. CDR3 nucleotides: TGTGCCAGCAGCTTAATGGGTCTAGCGGACTACGGGCAGTACTTC.

The CDR3 nucleotides read TGTGCCAGCAGTGTCGACGGGCCGGGAAACACTGAAGCTTTCTTT. It codes for CASSVDGPGNTEAFF. This rearrangement joins TRBV2 to TRBJ1-1, with D uncertain. Trimming shortened V by 4 bases and J by 2 bases, and 14 bases separated the two germline ends. The CDR3 has 15 amino acids. Looked up from germline, CDR1 is SNHLY and CDR2 is FYNNEI.

As to this clonotype: It may be a read error: a sequence one base away is much more abundant. The chain uses TRBV5-4 and TRBJ1-2, with D hard to call. Trimming removed 4 bases from V and 3 bases from J, with 13 bases in between. Germline V lookup: CDR1 SGHNT, CDR2 YYREEE (reference sequence). The CDR3 contains 14 residues. CDR3 sequence (DNA): TGTGCCAGCAGCCCGGATCCGAAGTACTATGGCTACACCTTC. It is translated as CASSPDPKYYGYTF.